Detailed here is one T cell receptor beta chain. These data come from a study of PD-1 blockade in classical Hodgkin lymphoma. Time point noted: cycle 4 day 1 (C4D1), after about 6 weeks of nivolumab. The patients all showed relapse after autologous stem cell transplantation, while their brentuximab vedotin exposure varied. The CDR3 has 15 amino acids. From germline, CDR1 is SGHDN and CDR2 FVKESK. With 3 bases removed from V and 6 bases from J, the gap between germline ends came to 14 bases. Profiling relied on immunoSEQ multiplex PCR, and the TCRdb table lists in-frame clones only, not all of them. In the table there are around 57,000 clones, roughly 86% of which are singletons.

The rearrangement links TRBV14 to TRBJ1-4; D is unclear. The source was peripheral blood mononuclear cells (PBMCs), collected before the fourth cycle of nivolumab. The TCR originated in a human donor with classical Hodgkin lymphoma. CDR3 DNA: TGTGCCAGCAGCCAGTCGATAGCTAGAGATGAAAAACTGTTTTTT. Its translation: CASSQSIARDEKLFF.